This T cell receptor (beta chain) came from a study of human T cells and chemical hapten exposure. Study details: Sensitization involved placing 2% DPC onto a 2 cm by 2 cm region of upper inner arm skin. Study observations and caveats: Donors had alopecia, so their immune response may differ from healthy people's.

V shed 4 bases and J 5 bases; nucleotides not matched to a gene: 15. CDR1 is SGDLS, CDR2 YYNGEE, per germline. This CDR3 region has 17 residues. Time point defined: patch test 3, about 24 weeks after DPC sensitization. Treatment meaning: therapeutic diphenylcyclopropenone sensitization with weekly scalp DPC. It was the library that attached unique molecular identifiers to individual cDNA molecules. Original handling: Counts of TCRs in each sample centred on a median of about 95,000 and extended from approximately 20,000 to 700,000. TCRdb used MiXCR to reprocess the RACE reads, holding one entry per CDR3 protein. Clone size and V and J calls follow TCRdb, not the original study. The data contain roughly 200,000 distinct CDR3 sequences, about 25% of them singletons. Details on this clonotype: The antigen is not known.

The source was whole blood, collected in connection with sensitization to the hapten diphenylcyclopropenone (DPC). The V and J genes are TRBV9 and TRBJ2-5, with 9 bases identical to TRBD2. The TCR originated in a woman aged 40 to 55 with alopecia areata. Some clones in this sample may be carry-over from other donors' samples. This CDR3 reads CASSPHAEAGGRETQYF. The CDR3 coding sequence is TGTGCCAGCAGCCCCCACGCAGAAGCGGGAGGAAGGGAGACCCAGTACTTC.